This entry features one T cell receptor beta chain sequence. Its target is unknown. The donors were in the 120-subject validation cohort, distinct from the approximately 670-subject first cohort. This record belongs to a study of cytomegalovirus exposure and HLA in healthy donors. There are 16 residues in the CDR3. The ends lost 5 bases at V and 0 bases at J; junction bases unmatched: 6. From germline, CDR1 is SGHNT and CDR2 YENEEA. Study-level results: Reports showed the classifier diagnosing cytomegalovirus status with high specificity and sensitivity. For most TCR sequences rarity was the rule, although some public TCRs occurred in many donors. Cytomegalovirus-associated status was assigned to roughly 160 TCR beta chains.

The method was immunoSEQ multiplex PCR; TCRdb's version includes in-frame clones alone and lacks a portion of them. The repertoire holds about 110,000 clones, with around 95% as singletons. The origin of this receptor is a woman aged 18-29 years in good health and CMV-seronegative. The chain recombines TRBV11-3 with TRBJ2-1, with 8 bases lining up with TRBD2. The sequenced sample consisted of PBMCs. This CDR3 reads CASSVEAGVSYNEQFF. DNA of the CDR3: TGTGCCAGCAGCGTCGAAGCGGGGGTCTCCTACAATGAGCAGTTCTTC.